The 28 T cell receptor beta chains below all came from one sample that was sequenced in a study of regulatory T cells in long-lasting Graves disease (dated by TCRdb to about 2021). The sample's time point label, in plain terms: persistent/refractory GD, antithyroid drugs over 5 years with positive TRAb. For both TCR sequencing and RNA sequencing, RNA was extracted from PBMCs in TRIzol. The protocol used for the library was multiplex PCR. Sequenced on an Illumina HiSeq 4000. TCR beta libraries were built with iRepertoire HTBI primers and Arm-PCR amplification of CDR3 regions. TCRdb took the public reads, trimmed them with fastp at Q25, ran MiXCR for clone calling and kept in-frame beta chains. For every CDR3 protein sequence, its rows merge into one entry that carries the most common genes and DNA. Here the sample has some 370,000 distinct CDR3 sequences; less than 25% occur a single time. The ten largest clones capture around 21% of the sample.

The material was peripheral blood mononuclear cells (PBMCs), obtained when the disease was refractory, from a patient treated with antithyroid drugs. The receptor set was obtained from a female donor with Graves disease.

This clonotype was observed at least ten times. The V call is TRBV29-1, the J call TRBJ1-1; no reliable D call. CDR1 is SQVTM, CDR2 ANQGSEA, per germline. Trimming stripped 1 base from V and 4 bases from J, with 7 bases between. The CDR3 runs 12 residues. As DNA, the CDR3 is TGCAGCGTTGAAGGGGTCGGCACTGAAGCTTTCTTT. Protein sequence: CSVEGVGTEAFF. Full variable domain (remainder filled in from reference TRBV29-1 and TRBJ1-1): SAVISQKPSRDICQRGTSLTIQCQVDSQVTMMFWYRQQPGQSLTLIATANQGSEATYESGFVIDKFPISRPNLTFSTLTVSNMSPEDSSIYLCSVEGVGTEAFFGQGTRLTVV.

Remarks on this clonotype: At one end, the junction sequence differs from germline, possibly due to a read error. The rearrangement links TRBV24-1 to TRBJ1-2; no clear D gene. The germline V gene has CDR1 KGHDR and CDR2 SFDVKD. The length of the CDR3 is 13 residues. In DNA form, the CDR3 reads TGTGCCACCAGTGAAGCCGGCCCGGGAGCTCTCAGATTC. This sequence encodes CATSEAGPGALRF.

This clonotype was detected ten times or more. The chain is built from TRBV6-9 and TRBJ2-7, with 7 bases lining up with TRBD2. The CDR3 is made up of 15 amino acids. Germline trimming cut 3 bases from V and 2 bases from J; bases unmatched to any gene: 7. Per the germline V gene, CDR1 is MNHGY and CDR2 is SVAAGI. The CDR3 coding sequence is TGTGCCAGCAGTTACTCCGCGGGAGAACCCTACGAGCAGTACTTC. This sequence encodes CASSYSAGEPYEQYF.

This clonotype has ten or more counts. The V and J genes are TRBV6-2 or TRBV6-3 and TRBJ1-5; 12 nucleotides line up with TRBD1. Germline CDR1 reads MNHEY; CDR2 reads SVGEGT. The CDR3 has 14 amino acids. With 6 bases clipped from V and 6 bases from J, the junction kept 3 bases outside the gene matches. The CDR3 protein is CASRGQGASQPQHF. The CDR3 bases are TGTGCCAGCAGGGGACAGGGGGCGAGTCAGCCCCAGCATTTT.

This rearrangement joins TRBV4-3 to TRBJ2-3; D not resolved. CDR3 length: 14 residues. Per the germline V gene, CDR1 is LGHNA and CDR2 is YSLEER. The V end was cut by 0 bases, the J end by 6 bases, with 10 bases between. The CDR3 protein is CASSQDRAQDTQYF. The CDR3 region has the DNA TGCGCCAGCAGCCAAGATAGGGCGCAGGATACGCAGTATTTT.

V usage is TRBV12-3 or TRBV12-4 and J usage is TRBJ1-3; D is ambiguous. V was clipped by 7 bases and J by 2 bases, with 6 bases between them. This CDR3 has 12 residues. CDR3 nucleotides: TGTGCCAGCAACGACCCTGGAAACACCATATATTTT. Translation gives CASNDPGNTIYF.

The V gene is TRBV4-2, the J gene TRBJ2-2, with 9 nucleotides matching TRBD2. In germline, CDR1 is LGHNA, CDR2 YNFKEQ. The junction had 5 bases not matched to a gene; V was cut back by 0 bases and J by 3 bases. The CDR3 runs to 17 residues. The CDR3 DNA sequence: TGTGCCAGCAGCCAAGATTCGTTAGCGGGAGACACCGGGGAGCTGTTTTTT. As protein: CASSQDSLAGDTGELFF.

This clonotype came up a few times. The V call is TRBV24-1, the J call TRBJ2-5, with D possibly matching TRBD2 (6 bases). The CDR3 extends over 18 amino acids. Germline CDR1 is KGHDR and CDR2 is SFDVKD. The V and J ends lost 1 base and 4 bases respectively, with 21 bases between them. CDR3 in DNA: TGTGCCACCAGTGATTTAATACTCGGAGGGGCACCTAGAGAGACCCAGTACTTC. Translating it yields CATSDLILGGAPRETQYF.

Comment on this clonotype: Since the CDR3 does not end with the conserved phenylalanine or tryptophan, this likely comes from a read error. This rearrangement joins TRBV5-1 to TRBJ2-1; 10 bases map to TRBD2. CDR1 SGHRS and CDR2 YFSETQ come from the germline V gene. With 2 bases clipped from V and 2 bases from J, the junction kept 4 bases outside the gene matches. The CDR3 loop spans 16 amino acids. CDR3 sequence (DNA): TGCGCCAGCAGCTTACTAGCGGGGCGAACCTACAATGAGCAGTTCCTC. Protein product: CASSLLAGRTYNEQFL.

This clonotype was recorded at least ten times. J is TRBJ2-5 and V is TRBV12-3 or TRBV12-4; either TRBD1 or TRBD2 may supply D (6 bases each). V dropped 7 bases and J dropped 5 bases, with 14 bases sitting between them. The CDR3 length is 13 residues. CDR3 amino acids: CASNNREEETQYF. The CDR3, as DNA: TGTGCCAGCAACAACAGGGAGGAGGAGACCCAGTACTTC.

This clonotype was observed a handful of times. V gene TRBV29-1 combines with J gene TRBJ1-1; the D is unclear. The CDR3 has 11 residues. V was shortened by 4 bases and J by 8 bases, with 11 bases between the two germline ends. Germline V gene data show CDR1 as SQVTM and CDR2 as ANQGSEA. CDR3 sequence: CSVAPGFEAFF. The CDR3, as DNA: TGCAGCGTTGCGCCGGGCTTCGAAGCTTTCTTT.

This clonotype showed up many times. One junction end does not reproduce the germline sequence, and a read error may be involved. CDR3 in amino acids: CASSLGPGGYEQYF. For the CDR3, the DNA is TGTGCCAGCAGCCTAGGACCCGGAGGCTACGAGCAGTACTTC. This rearrangement joins TRBV5-1 to TRBJ2-7; a weak D match, TRBD2 (5 bases). The CDR3 sequence is 14 residues long. Germline CDR1 reads SGHRS; CDR2 reads YFSETQ.

The chain is built from TRBV29-1 and TRBJ1-2, with TRBD1 matching over 9 bases. The CDR3 has 12 amino acids. With 6 bases clipped from V and 4 bases from J, the junction kept 3 bases outside the gene matches. Germline loops: CDR1 SQVTM, CDR2 ANQGSEA. This CDR3 is CSVGQGTYGYTF. The CDR3 DNA is TGCAGCGTCGGACAGGGGACCTATGGCTACACCTTC. Complete variable domain (other parts from reference TRBV29-1 and TRBJ1-2): SAVISQKPSRDICQRGTSLTIQCQVDSQVTMMFWYRQQPGQSLTLIATANQGSEATYESGFVIDKFPISRPNLTFSTLTVSNMSPEDSSIYLCSVGQGTYGYTFGSGTRLTVV.

On this clonotype: With a much larger clone just one base away, this may be a read error. This sequence joins TRBV30 and TRBJ1-2; TRBD1 might be the D (6 bases). The V gene's germline CDR1 is GTSNPN and CDR2 SVGIG (reference sequence). Deletions cut 7 bases from V and 7 bases from J, with 16 bases between. This CDR3 has 12 amino acids. CDR3 amino acids: CASPRDISGYTF. In DNA form, the CDR3 reads TGTGCCTCCCCCCGGGACATTTCTGGCTACACCTTC.

This clonotype was found a few times. The genes are TRBV20-1 and TRBJ2-5; the D gene is possibly TRBD2 (6 bases). The germline gives CDR1 DFQATT, CDR2 SNEGSKA (reference sequence). Trimming shortened V by 5 bases and J by 9 bases, and 16 bases separated the two germline ends. The CDR3 loop spans 12 amino acids. The CDR3 protein is CSALDGTGAQYF. In DNA, the CDR3 is TGCAGTGCTCTGGACGGGACGGGGGCCCAGTACTTC.

V and J are TRBV29-1 and TRBJ2-1; D not certain. The CDR3 is 15 amino acids. V was shortened by 0 bases and J by 2 bases, with 11 bases between the two germline ends. CDR1 and CDR2 from the germline V gene are SQVTM and ANQGSEA. The CDR3 here is CSVEEVRPTYNEQFF. CDR3 bases: TGCAGCGTTGAAGAGGTCAGGCCCACCTACAATGAGCAGTTCTTC.

This clonotype was observed a handful of times. The chain uses TRBV29-1 and TRBJ2-7; D is ambiguous. Germline lookup yields CDR1 SQVTM and CDR2 ANQGSEA. The CDR3 is 13 residues long. V was clipped by 3 bases and J by 4 bases, with 13 bases between them. CDR3 nucleotide sequence: TGCAGCGTTGAGAAGGGTTCGCGGTACGAGCAGTACTTC. Its protein is CSVEKGSRYEQYF.

This clonotype was observed a few times. The chain couples TRBV18 to TRBJ1-1; D ambiguous. This CDR3 contains 15 residues. CDR1 and CDR2 (germline): KGHSH, LQKENI. The germline V and J ends were trimmed by 6 bases and 0 bases, with 14 bases remaining between them. For the CDR3, the DNA is TGTGCCAGCTCCCCTTACTCTATACTGAACACTGAAGCTTTCTTT. This encodes CASSPYSILNTEAFF.

This clonotype appeared a few times. The chain has TRBV12-3 or TRBV12-4 and TRBJ2-3, with 10 bases aligning to TRBD2. With 5 bases clipped from V and 5 bases from J, the junction kept 16 bases outside the gene matches. The CDR3 spans 18 residues. The CDR3: CASSRHDIIAGGKDTQYF. In DNA, the CDR3 is TGTGCCAGCAGTCGACACGATATAATAGCGGGAGGAAAAGATACGCAGTATTTT.

This clonotype was seen many times. The chain employs TRBV7-2 and TRBJ2-7, with D possibly being TRBD1 (6 bases). Trimming removed 5 bases from V and 4 bases from J, with 18 bases in between. The CDR3 is made up of 15 amino acids. CDR1 is SGHTA, CDR2 FQGNSA, per germline. The CDR3 bases are TGTGCCAGCAGCCCCGGAACATCAGGGGTTTACGAGCAGTACTTC. Its protein product is CASSPGTSGVYEQYF.

This clonotype occurred a few times. The rearrangement joins TRBV27 to TRBJ2-5; 8 nucleotides agree with TRBD1. The ends lost 5 bases at V and 6 bases at J; junction bases unmatched: 8. This CDR3 has 14 residues. CDR1 is MNHEY, CDR2 SMNVEV, per germline (reference sequence). The CDR3 reads CASSIDRGWKTQYF. The CDR3 nucleotides are TGTGCCAGCAGTATCGACAGGGGATGGAAGACCCAGTACTTC.

This clonotype came up a few times. This chain uses TRBV5-4 with TRBJ2-7; D assignment may be TRBD1 or TRBD2 (6 bases each). The germline V gene encodes CDR1 SGHNT and CDR2 YYREEE (reference sequence). Trimming took off 4 bases at V and 2 bases at J, with 13 bases between the two ends. The length of the CDR3 is 14 residues. Here the CDR3 reads CASSPGDTAYEQYF. The CDR3 DNA reads as TGTGCCAGCAGCCCGGGGGACACAGCCTACGAGCAGTACTTC.

This clonotype was picked up one time. The chain is built from TRBV7-2 and TRBJ2-1; maybe TRBD2 (5 bases). The V and J ends lost 6 bases and 5 bases respectively, with 11 bases between them. Germline V gene sequence: CDR1 SGHTA, CDR2 FQGNSA. There are 13 residues in the CDR3. CDR3 nucleotides: TGTGCCAGCAGTCTAGCCGTGGACAATGAGCAGTTCTTC. Translation: CASSLAVDNEQFF.

This chain connects TRBV11-2 to TRBJ2-3; a weak D match, TRBD2 (6 bases). CDR1 is SGHAT, CDR2 FQNNGV, per germline. This CDR3 has 14 amino acids. V lost 5 bases to trimming and J lost 5 bases, with 14 bases between them. The CDR3 nucleotides read TGTGCCAGCAGCGTAATAGCGGAAGGAGATACGCAGTATTTT. Residues: CASSVIAEGDTQYF.

The V and J genes are TRBV27 and TRBJ2-1, with D unresolved. Germline CDR1 reads MNHEY; CDR2 reads SMNVEV (reference sequence). The CDR3 consists of 11 residues. V lost 2 bases and J lost 7, with 3 bases in between. CDR3 in DNA: TGTGCCAGCAGTTTAGGGAATGAGCAGTTCTTC. It is translated as CASSLGNEQFF.

The gene calls are TRBV15 and TRBJ2-2, with D perhaps matching TRBD2 (6 bases). The V end was cut by 3 bases, the J end by 5 bases, with 10 bases between. The CDR3 has 14 residues. Germline-derived CDR1 and CDR2 are LNHNV and YYDKDF (reference sequence). CDR3 in DNA: TGTGCCACCAGCAGCCCCGGGACTACCGGGGAGCTGTTTTTT. Amino acid sequence: CATSSPGTTGELFF.

There are many counts of this clonotype. V and J are TRBV12-3 or TRBV12-4 and TRBJ1-6; D is ambiguous. This CDR3 is 13 amino acids long. Trimming took off 6 bases at V and 10 bases at J, with 13 bases between the two ends. The CDR3 sequence is CASSLRSESPLHF. The CDR3 DNA reads TGTGCCAGCAGCCTTCGGTCGGAGTCACCCCTCCACTTT.

Many counts were recorded for this clonotype. The chain employs TRBV12-3 or TRBV12-4 and TRBJ2-7; 8 nucleotides line up with TRBD2. The CDR3 runs to 18 residues. Trimming cost V 10 bases and J 3 bases; bases outside gene matches: 23. The CDR3 is CATTARGRLAGPNYEQYF. CDR3 bases: TGTGCCACTACCGCCCGGGGGAGGTTAGCGGGACCTAACTACGAGCAGTACTTC.